This TCR beta chain was sequenced during a study of cytomegalovirus exposure and HLA in healthy donors. 13 Jbeta primers and 60 Vbeta primers were used for the PCR. The assay was immunoSEQ multiplex PCR, and TCRdb's table has in-frame clones only and misses some. The table shows under 50,000 clones, with about 72% occurring only once. Findings and caveats of the study: There were 150 to 200 TCR beta chains listed as cytomegalovirus-associated. Highly shared sequence variants in one cluster were likely a sequencing artifact. TCR beta chain V- and J-gene trimming was linked, in a later analysis, to a missense variant in DCLRE1C.

At the time of sampling, donors were nominally healthy, though unrecorded immune exposures were likely. Of note for this clone: Antigen unknown.

Material: PBMCs. The source of this sequence is a man aged 25-45 years in good health and CMV-seronegative.

The CDR3 nucleotides are TGTGCCTGGAGGGGCACGGGAAACACCATATATTTT. Translating it yields CAWRGTGNTIYF. The J gene is TRBJ1-3, the V gene TRBV30; D remains unclear. The germline gives CDR1 GTSNPN, CDR2 SVGIG (reference sequence). The CDR3 extends over 12 amino acids. V gave up 3 bases and J gave up 4 bases, with 7 bases separating them. Full variable domain (remainder filled in from reference TRBV30 and TRBJ1-3): SQTIHQWPATLVQPVGSPLSLECTVEGTSNPNLYWYRQAAGRGLQLLFYSVGIGQISSEVPQNLSASRPQDRQFILSSKKLLLSDSGFYLCAWRGTGNTIYFGEGSWLTVV.